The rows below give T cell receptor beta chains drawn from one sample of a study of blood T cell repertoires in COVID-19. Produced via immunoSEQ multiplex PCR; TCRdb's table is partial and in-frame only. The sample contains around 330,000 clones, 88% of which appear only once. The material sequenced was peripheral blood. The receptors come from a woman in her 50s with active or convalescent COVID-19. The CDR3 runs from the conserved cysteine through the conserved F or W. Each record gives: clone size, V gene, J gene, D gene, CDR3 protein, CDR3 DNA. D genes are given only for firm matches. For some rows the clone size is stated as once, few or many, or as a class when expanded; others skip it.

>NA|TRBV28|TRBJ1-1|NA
CASSGGDTEAFF
TGTGCCAGCTCGGGGGGAGACACTGAAGCTTTCTTT
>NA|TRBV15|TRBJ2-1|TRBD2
CATSREETSGGYEQFF
TGTGCCACCAGCAGAGAAGAGACTAGCGGGGGCTATGAGCAGTTCTTC
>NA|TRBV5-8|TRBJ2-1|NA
CASSLGDRSANEQFF
TGTGCCAGCAGCTTGGGAGACAGGTCAGCCAATGAGCAGTTCTTC
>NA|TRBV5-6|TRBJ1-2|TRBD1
CASSGTGTGYSDGYTF
TGTGCCAGCAGCGGGACCGGGACAGGGTATTCCGATGGCTACACCTTC
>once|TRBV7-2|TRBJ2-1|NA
CASSLALVSYNEQFF
TGTGCCAGCAGCTTAGCGTTGGTCAGCTACAATGAGCAGTTCTTC
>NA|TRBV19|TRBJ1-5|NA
CASSIDGNRAGRNQPQHF
TGTGCCAGTAGTATAGATGGGAACAGAGCCGGGAGGAATCAGCCCCAGCATTTT
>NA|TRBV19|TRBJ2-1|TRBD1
CASIHRQGSYNEQFF
TGTGCCAGTATTCACAGACAGGGCTCCTACAATGAGCAGTTCTTC
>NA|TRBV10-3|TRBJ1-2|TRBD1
CASGGDSISSGYTF
TGTGCCAGCGGAGGGGACAGTATTTCTTCCGGCTACACCTTC
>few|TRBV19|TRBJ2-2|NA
CASSIRQGRAGELFF
TGTGCCAGTAGTATAAGACAGGGGAGGGCCGGGGAGCTGTTTTTT
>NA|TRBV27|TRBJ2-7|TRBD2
CASRPTSAYEQYF
TGTGCCAGCAGGCCGACTAGCGCATACGAGCAGTACTTC
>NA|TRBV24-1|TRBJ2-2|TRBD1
CATSDLGQANTGELFF
TGTGCCACCAGTGATTTGGGACAGGCGAACACCGGGGAGCTGTTTTTT
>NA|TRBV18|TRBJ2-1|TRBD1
CASSRGQGNNNEQFF
TGTGCCAGCTCACGTGGACAGGGGAACAACAATGAGCAGTTCTTC
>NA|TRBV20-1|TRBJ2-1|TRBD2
CSASGSQRDFSYNEQFF
TGCAGTGCTAGTGGATCCCAGCGGGATTTCTCCTACAATGAGCAGTTCTTC
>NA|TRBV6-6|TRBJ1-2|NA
CASSYKASGDHYGYTF
TGTGCCAGCAGTTACAAGGCCTCAGGGGATCACTATGGCTACACCTTC
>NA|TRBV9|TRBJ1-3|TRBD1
CASSAVGTGTSQGNTIYF
TGTGCCAGCAGCGCCGTAGGGACAGGCACATCTCAGGGAAACACCATATATTTT
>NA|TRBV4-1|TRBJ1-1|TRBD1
CASGYGTGNSEAFF
TGCGCCAGCGGATACGGGACAGGGAATAGTGAAGCTTTCTTT
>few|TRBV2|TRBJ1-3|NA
CASNGLRNTIYF
TGTGCCAGCAATGGGCTCAGAAACACCATATATTTT
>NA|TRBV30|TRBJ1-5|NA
CAWSTGGGAQPQHF
TGTGCCTGGAGTACCGGGGGAGGGGCTCAGCCCCAGCATTTT
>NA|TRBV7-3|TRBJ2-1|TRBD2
CASSPSGLAGGTQFF
TGTGCCAGCAGTCCCAGTGGACTAGCGGGGGGCACGCAGTTCTTC
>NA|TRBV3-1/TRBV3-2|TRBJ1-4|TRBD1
CASSSKGQPTNEKLFF
TGTGCCAGCAGCTCCAAGGGACAGCCTACAAATGAAAAACTGTTTTTT
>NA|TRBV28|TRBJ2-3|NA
CASGGRRGGGTDTQYF
TGTGCCAGCGGCGGAAGGCGGGGAGGTGGTACAGATACGCAGTATTTT
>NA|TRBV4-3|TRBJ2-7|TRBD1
CASSQDVGQGSYEQYF
TGCGCCAGCAGCCAAGATGTGGGACAGGGGTCCTACGAGCAGTACTTC
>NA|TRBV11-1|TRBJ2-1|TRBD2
CASSAGTSGRDNEQFF
TGTGCCAGCAGCGCTGGGACTAGCGGGAGGGACAATGAGCAGTTCTTC
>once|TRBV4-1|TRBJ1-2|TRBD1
CASSDIPWDRDGYTF
TGCGCCAGCAGCGATATACCCTGGGACAGGGATGGCTACACCTTC
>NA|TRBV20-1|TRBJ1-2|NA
CSAIEPGQEPNGYTF
TGCAGTGCTATTGAACCGGGACAAGAGCCCAACGGCTACACCTTC
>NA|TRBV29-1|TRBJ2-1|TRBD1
CSVSGTGVYNEQFF
TGCAGCGTTTCTGGGACAGGGGTCTACAATGAGCAGTTCTTC
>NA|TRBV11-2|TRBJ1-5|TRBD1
CASTQGAGQPQHF
TGTGCCAGCACCCAGGGGGCAGGGCAGCCCCAGCATTTT
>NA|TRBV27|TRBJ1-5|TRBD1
CASSPGQGSNQPQHF
TGTGCCAGCAGCCCGGGACAGGGCAGCAATCAGCCCCAGCATTTT
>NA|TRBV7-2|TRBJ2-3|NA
CAIQTGLGLGDTQYF
TGTGCCATCCAGACAGGTTTAGGTTTAGGAGATACGCAGTATTTT
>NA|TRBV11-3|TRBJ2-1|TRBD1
CASSLFGQGADNEQFF
TGTGCCAGCAGCTTATTCGGTCAGGGGGCTGACAATGAGCAGTTCTTC
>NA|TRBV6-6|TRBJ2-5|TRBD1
CASTDRQGTGETQYF
TGTGCCAGTACAGATAGACAGGGTACGGGAGAGACCCAGTACTTC
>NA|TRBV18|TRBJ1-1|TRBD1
CASSPFGQGANTEAFF
TGTGCCAGCTCACCATTCGGCCAGGGGGCAAACACTGAAGCTTTCTTT
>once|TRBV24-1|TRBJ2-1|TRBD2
CATSDSGTSGRFEQFF
TGTGCCACCAGTGACTCCGGGACTAGCGGGAGATTTGAGCAGTTCTTC
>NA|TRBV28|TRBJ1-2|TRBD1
CASSGGTAIYGYTF
TGTGCCAGCAGTGGCGGGACAGCGATCTATGGCTACACCTTC
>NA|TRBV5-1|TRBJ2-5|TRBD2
CASSLWPSGNQETQYF
TGCGCCAGCAGCTTGTGGCCTAGCGGCAACCAAGAGACCCAGTACTTC
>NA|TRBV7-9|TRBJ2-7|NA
CASSSPGASYEQYF
TGTGCCAGCAGCTCTCCAGGGGCCTCCTACGAGCAGTACTTC
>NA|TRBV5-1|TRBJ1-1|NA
CASSLMGRGSTEAFF
TGCGCCAGCAGCCTAATGGGGAGGGGGAGCACTGAAGCTTTCTTT
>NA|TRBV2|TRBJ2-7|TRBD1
CASSERQGDEQYF
TGTGCCAGCAGTGAGAGACAGGGGGACGAGCAGTACTTC
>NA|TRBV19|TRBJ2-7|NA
CASSIDSRQFSYEQYF
TGTGCCAGTAGTATAGATTCGCGGCAGTTCAGCTACGAGCAGTACTTC
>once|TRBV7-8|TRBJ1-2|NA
CASRLRWGDGYTF
TGTGCCAGCAGACTTAGGTGGGGGGATGGCTACACCTTC
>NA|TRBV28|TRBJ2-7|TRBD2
CASSTGGGEQYF
TGTGCCAGCAGCACGGGGGGTGGCGAGCAGTACTTC
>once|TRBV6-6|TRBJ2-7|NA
CASKKSTIYSSYEQYF
TGTGCCAGCAAGAAAAGTACCATATATAGCTCCTACGAGCAGTACTTC
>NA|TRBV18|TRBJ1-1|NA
CASSPSTATEAFF
TGTGCCAGCTCACCATCGACAGCTACTGAAGCTTTCTTT
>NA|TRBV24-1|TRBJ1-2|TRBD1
CATSERGTGFDYGYTF
TGTGCCACCAGTGAGCGGGGGACAGGTTTCGACTATGGCTACACCTTC
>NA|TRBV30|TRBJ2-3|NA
CAWSARPGGDTQYF
TGTGCCTGGAGTGCCCGGCCCGGCGGGGATACGCAGTATTTT